A single T cell receptor beta chain is shown here with its context. Its cognate antigen has yet to be identified. Per-base quality was not reported, and no clone a single base away is much larger than it. This entry belongs to a study of blood T cell repertoires in COVID-19 (dated by TCRdb to 2020 to 2021). Some background on the complete study: Samples covering the acute and convalescent phases of COVID-19 were provided by collaborators in the United States, Italy and Spain. The samples were drawn from two sources: the first 160 participants of the ongoing ImmuneRACE study, and 1,200 or so subjects contributed by 6 global collaborators. The dataset comprised deeply sampled blood TCRbeta repertoires from subjects exposed to, actively infected with, or recovered from COVID-19. Sample metadata almost always included a de-identified subject ID, COVID-19 status, age in years and sex. The prospective study material was composed of cDNA or gDNA derived from T cells, B-cell-depleted T cells, or PBMCs. The repertoires were made available in a free public database intended to serve as a resource for research on the immune response to SARS-CoV-2. Where available, HLA class I and class II types were taken from metadata supplied by the sample provider and were not determined by assay-based typing.

Participants in the prospective study were enrolled through a virtual design, were aged about 18 to 100 years, and lived in under 25 United States geographic areas. Cohort assignment in the prospective study relied on participant-reported clinical history from a screening survey and a study questionnaire. Recovered participants in ImmuneRACE Cohort 3 were defined as having two consecutive negative NP/OP PCR tests, clearance from a healthcare professional, or resolution of symptoms. Each participant in the prospective study had whole blood, serum and a nasopharyngeal or oropharyngeal swab collected by mobile phlebotomists. Additional blood draws and questionnaires over an approximately two-month period could optionally be provided by prospective study participants. Prospective study blood samples were shipped either frozen or at room temperature before DNA extraction. What the study reported, not specific to this receptor: The amount of clinical and demographic metadata varied by source and participant and was provided uncurated.

TCRbeta CDR3 regions were amplified from genomic DNA using the immunoSEQ Assay, a bias-controlled multiplex PCR. Per the authors' processing: Within the assay, amplification of reference gene primers was used to estimate how many nucleated cells each sample contained. To quantify the absolute abundance of each unique TCRbeta CDR3 rearrangement, sequence reads were collapsed and filtered. Productive Simpson clonality was computed per sample as the square root of Simpson's diversity index over productive rearrangements. Held by TCRdb, this immuneACCESS table contains in-frame sequences only and omits some clones. Under half of the omission traces to an unresolved V gene where checked; the cause of the rest is unknown. That table is the source of V, J and clone size, and D and trimming were worked out from the DNA. This sample holds roughly 500,000 clones; roughly nine tenths were observed only once. The top ten hold just over 8% of the sample.

V is clipped by 0 bases and J by 0 bases, and the sequence between their germline boundaries is 8 bases long. The germline V gene provides CDR1 SNHLY and CDR2 FYNNEI. Counted from cysteine to phenylalanine, this CDR3 has 15 amino acids. CDR3 DNA only is kept here, 45 bases in frame from base 1. Sequenced material: PBMCs or T cells enriched from blood (not recorded which). The chain joins TRBV2 to TRBJ1-2; the D gene remains uncertain. The clonotype comes from an older woman who had recovered from COVID-19. The nucleotide sequence reads TGTGCCAGCAGTGAAGCAAGCCTTACTAACTATGGCTACACCTTC. Translation gives CASSEASLTNYGYTF. The reference TRBV2 and TRBJ1-2 proteins fill in what lies around the CDR3, so the full variable domain reads EPEVTQTPSHQVTQMGQEVILRCVPISNHLYFYWYRQILGQKVEFLVSFYNNEISEKSEIFDDQFSVERPDGSNFTLKIRSTKLEDSAMYFCASSEASLTNYGYTFGSGTRLTVV.